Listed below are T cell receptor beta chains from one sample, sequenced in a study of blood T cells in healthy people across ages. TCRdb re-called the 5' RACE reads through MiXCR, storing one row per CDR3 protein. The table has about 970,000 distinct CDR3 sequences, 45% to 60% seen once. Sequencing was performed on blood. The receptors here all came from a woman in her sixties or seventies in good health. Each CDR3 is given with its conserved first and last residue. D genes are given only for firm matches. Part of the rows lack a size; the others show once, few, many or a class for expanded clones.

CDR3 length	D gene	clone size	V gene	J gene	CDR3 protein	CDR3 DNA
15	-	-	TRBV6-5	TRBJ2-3	CASSYSTPVADTQYF	TGTGCCAGCAGTTACTCTACCCCAGTCGCAGATACGCAGTATTTT
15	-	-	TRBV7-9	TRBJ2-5	CASSLDGQPGETQYF	TGTGCCAGCAGCTTAGACGGACAGCCAGGAGAGACCCAGTACTTC
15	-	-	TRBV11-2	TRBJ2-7	CASSFVGDISYEQYF	TGTGCCAGCAGCTTCGTAGGGGACATCTCCTACGAGCAGTACTTC
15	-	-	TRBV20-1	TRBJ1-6	CSASTDALRNSPLHF	TGCAGTGCTTCGACCGACGCCTTGAGGAATTCACCCCTCCACTTT
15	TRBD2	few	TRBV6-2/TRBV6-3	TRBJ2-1	CASSPIGGRALFAFF	TGTGCCAGCAGCCCAATCGGCGGGAGGGCCCTTTTCGCGTTCTTC
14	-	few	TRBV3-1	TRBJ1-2	CASNHRADHYGYTF	TGTGCCAGCAACCATAGGGCCGATCACTATGGCTACACCTTC
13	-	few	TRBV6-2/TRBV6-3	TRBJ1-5	CATKRGGNQPQHF	TGTGCCACGAAGCGAGGGGGAAATCAGCCCCAGCATTTT
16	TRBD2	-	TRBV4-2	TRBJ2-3	CASSQLAGEVTDTQYF	TGTGCCAGCAGCCAACTAGCGGGAGAGGTCACAGATACGCAGTATTTT
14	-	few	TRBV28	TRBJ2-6	CASTQGGWANVLTF	TGTGCCAGCACCCAGGGTGGGTGGGCCAACGTCCTGACTTTC
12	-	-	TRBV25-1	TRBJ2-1	CASSGQTFQQFF	TGTGCCAGCAGTGGACAGACTTTTCAGCAGTTCTTC
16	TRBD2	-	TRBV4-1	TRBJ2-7	CASSQPRTSGRYGQYF	TGCGCCAGCAGCCAGCCCAGGACTAGCGGGAGGTACGGGCAGTACTTC
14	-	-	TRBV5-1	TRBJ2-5	CASSEFEKSETQYF	TGCGCCAGCAGTGAATTTGAGAAATCGGAGACCCAGTACTTC
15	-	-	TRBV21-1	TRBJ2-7	CASSRGTPGDYEQYF	TGTGCCAGCAGCAGAGGGACCCCCGGCGACTACGAGCAGTACTTC
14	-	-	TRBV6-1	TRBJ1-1	CASSEPGGRTEAFF	TGTGCCAGCAGTGAGCCGGGGGGCCGGACTGAAGCTTTCTTT
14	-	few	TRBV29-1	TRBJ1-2	CSVDVEGTPYGYTF	TGCAGCGTTGACGTCGAGGGTACCCCCTATGGCTACACCTTC
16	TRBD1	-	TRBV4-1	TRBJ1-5	CASSPVGQDSNQPQHF	TGCGCCAGCAGCCCCGTGGGACAGGACAGCAATCAGCCCCAGCATTTT
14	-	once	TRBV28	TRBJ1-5	CASSYQPDNQPQHF	TGTGCCAGTTCTTATCAGCCAGACAATCAGCCCCAGCATTTT